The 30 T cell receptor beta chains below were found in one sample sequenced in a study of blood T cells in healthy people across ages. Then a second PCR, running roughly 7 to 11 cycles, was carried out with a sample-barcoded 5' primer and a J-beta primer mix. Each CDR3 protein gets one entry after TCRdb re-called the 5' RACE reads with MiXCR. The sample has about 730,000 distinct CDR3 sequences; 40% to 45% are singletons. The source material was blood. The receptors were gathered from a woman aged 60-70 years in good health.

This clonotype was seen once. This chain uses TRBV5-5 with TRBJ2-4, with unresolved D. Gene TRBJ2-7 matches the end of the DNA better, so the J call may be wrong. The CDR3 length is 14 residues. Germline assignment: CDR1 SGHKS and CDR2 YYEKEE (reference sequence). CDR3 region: CASSPRLRPYEQYF. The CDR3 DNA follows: TGTGCCAGCAGCCCCCGGCTACGGCCCTACGAGCAGTACTTC.

CDR3 loop: CATSGGRETQYF. In DNA form, the CDR3 reads TGTGCCACCTCAGGGGGACGGGAGACCCAGTACTTC. The J gene is TRBJ2-5, the V gene TRBV11-2; TRBD1 matches at 7 bases. This CDR3 is 12 amino acids long. Losses at the gene ends were 10 bases for V and 5 bases for J; bases not matched to a gene: 7. Per the germline V gene, CDR1 is SGHAT and CDR2 is FQNNGV.

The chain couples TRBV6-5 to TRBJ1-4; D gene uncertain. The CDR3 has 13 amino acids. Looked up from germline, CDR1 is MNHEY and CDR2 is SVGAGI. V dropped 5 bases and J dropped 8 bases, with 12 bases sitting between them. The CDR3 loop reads CASSPGTSEKLFF. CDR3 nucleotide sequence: TGTGCCAGCAGTCCGGGTACCAGCGAAAAACTGTTTTTT.

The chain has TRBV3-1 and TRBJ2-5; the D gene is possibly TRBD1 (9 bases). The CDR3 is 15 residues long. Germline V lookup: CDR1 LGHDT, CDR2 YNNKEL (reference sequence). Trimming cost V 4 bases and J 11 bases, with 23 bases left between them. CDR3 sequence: CASSLPGQGLGEQYF. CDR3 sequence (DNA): TGTGCCAGCAGCCTACCGGGACAGGGACTAGGGGAGCAGTACTTC.

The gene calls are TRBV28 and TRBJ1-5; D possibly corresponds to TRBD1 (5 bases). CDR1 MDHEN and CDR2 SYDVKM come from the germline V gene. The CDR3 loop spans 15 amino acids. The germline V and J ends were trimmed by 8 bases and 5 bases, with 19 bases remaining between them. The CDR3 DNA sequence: TGTGCCAGCTCGACTCCCGGGACCCCGGATCAGCCCCAGCATTTT. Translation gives CASSTPGTPDQPQHF.

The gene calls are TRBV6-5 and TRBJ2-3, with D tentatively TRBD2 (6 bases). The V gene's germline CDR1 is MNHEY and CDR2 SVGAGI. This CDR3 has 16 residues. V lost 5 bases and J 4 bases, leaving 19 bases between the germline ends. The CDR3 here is CASSPSTGEWADTQYF. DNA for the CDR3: TGTGCCAGCAGTCCTTCGACGGGGGAGTGGGCAGATACGCAGTATTTT.

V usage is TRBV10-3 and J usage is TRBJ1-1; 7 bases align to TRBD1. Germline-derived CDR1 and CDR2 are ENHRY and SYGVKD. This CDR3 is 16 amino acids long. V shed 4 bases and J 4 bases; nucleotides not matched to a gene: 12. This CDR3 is CAISGIPAGGGTEAFF. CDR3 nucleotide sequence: TGTGCCATCAGTGGGATCCCGGCAGGGGGTGGCACTGAAGCTTTCTTT.

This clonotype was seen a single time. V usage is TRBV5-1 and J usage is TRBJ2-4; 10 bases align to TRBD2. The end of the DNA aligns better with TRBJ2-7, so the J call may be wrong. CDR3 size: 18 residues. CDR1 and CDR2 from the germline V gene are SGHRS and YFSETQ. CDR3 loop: CASSLADFSGLADYEQYF. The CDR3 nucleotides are TGCGCCAGCAGCTTGGCCGATTTTAGCGGACTAGCGGACTACGAGCAGTACTTC.

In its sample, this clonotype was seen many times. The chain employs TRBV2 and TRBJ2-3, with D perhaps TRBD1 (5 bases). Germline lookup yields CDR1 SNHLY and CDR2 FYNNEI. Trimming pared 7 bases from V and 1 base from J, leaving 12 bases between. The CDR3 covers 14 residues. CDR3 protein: CASNPLGGTDTQYF. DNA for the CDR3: TGTGCCAGCAACCCCTTAGGGGGCACAGATACGCAGTATTTT.

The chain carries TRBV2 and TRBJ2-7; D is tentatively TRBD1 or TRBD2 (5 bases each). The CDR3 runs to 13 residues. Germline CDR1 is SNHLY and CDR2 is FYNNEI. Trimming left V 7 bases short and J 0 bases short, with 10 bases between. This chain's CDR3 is CASIAGSSYEQYF. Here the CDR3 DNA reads TGTGCCAGCATAGCAGGGAGCTCCTACGAGCAGTACTTC.

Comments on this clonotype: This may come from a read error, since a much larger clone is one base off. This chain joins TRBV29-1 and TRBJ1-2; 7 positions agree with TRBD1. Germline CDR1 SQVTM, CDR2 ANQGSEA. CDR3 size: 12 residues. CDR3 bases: TGCAGCGTTGGCAGGGGGGAAGATGGCCACACCTTC. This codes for CSVGRGEDGHTF.

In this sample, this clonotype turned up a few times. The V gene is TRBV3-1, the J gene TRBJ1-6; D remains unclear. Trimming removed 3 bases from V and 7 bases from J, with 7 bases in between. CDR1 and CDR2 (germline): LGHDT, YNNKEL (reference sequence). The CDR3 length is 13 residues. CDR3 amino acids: CASSHLDNSPLHF. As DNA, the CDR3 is TGTGCCAGCAGCCATCTTGACAATTCACCCCTCCACTTT.

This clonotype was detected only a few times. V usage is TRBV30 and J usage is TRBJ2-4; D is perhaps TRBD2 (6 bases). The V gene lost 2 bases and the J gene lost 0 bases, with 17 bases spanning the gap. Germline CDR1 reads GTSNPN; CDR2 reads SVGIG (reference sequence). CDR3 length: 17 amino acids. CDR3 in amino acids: CAWSKNLGGIAKNIQYF. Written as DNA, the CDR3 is TGTGCCTGGAGTAAAAACCTGGGGGGTATAGCCAAAAACATTCAGTACTTC.

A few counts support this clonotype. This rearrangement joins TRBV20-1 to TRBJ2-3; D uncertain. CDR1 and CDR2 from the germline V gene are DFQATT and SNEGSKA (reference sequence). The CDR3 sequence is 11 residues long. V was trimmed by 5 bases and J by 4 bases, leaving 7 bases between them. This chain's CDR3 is CSAAYADTQYF. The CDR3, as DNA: TGCAGTGCTGCGTATGCAGATACGCAGTATTTT.

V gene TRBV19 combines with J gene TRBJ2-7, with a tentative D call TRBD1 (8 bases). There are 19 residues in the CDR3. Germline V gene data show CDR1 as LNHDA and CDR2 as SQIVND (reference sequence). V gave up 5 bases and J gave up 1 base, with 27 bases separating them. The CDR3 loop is CASSVTGTGGGAFSYEQYF. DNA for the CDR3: TGTGCCAGTAGTGTTACAGGGACAGGCGGGGGAGCCTTTTCCTACGAGCAGTACTTC.

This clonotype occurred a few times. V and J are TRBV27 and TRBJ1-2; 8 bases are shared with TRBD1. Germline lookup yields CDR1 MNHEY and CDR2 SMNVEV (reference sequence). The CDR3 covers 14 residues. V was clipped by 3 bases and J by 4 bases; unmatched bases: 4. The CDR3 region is CASSFLGQGYGYTF. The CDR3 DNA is TGTGCCAGCAGTTTCTTAGGACAGGGCTATGGCTACACCTTC.

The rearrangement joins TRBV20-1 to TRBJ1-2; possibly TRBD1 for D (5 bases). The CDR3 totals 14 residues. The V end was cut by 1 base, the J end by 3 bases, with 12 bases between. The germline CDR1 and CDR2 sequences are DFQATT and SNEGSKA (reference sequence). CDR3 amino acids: CSARAGLFHYGYTF. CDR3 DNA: TGCAGTGCTAGAGCGGGGCTTTTCCACTATGGCTACACCTTC.

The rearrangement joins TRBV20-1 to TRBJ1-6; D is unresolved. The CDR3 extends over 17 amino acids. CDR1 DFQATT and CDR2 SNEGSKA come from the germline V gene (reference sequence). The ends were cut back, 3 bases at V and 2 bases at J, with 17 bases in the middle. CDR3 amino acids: CSASGVRSETYNSPLHF. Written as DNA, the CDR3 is TGCAGTGCTAGCGGGGTTCGCTCGGAGACCTATAATTCACCCCTCCACTTT.

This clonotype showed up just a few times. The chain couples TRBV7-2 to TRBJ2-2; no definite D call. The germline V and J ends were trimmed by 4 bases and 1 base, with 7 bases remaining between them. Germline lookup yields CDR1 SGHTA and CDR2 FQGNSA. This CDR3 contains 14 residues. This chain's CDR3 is CASSSGVNTGELFF. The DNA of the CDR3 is TGTGCCAGCAGCTCAGGAGTGAACACCGGGGAGCTGTTTTTT.

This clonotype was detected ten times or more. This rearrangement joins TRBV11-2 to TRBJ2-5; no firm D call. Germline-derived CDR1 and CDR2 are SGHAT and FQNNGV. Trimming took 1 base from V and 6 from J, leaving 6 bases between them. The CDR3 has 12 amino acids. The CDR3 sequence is CASSLGGKTQYF. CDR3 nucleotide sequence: TGTGCCAGCAGCTTAGGCGGAAAGACCCAGTACTTC.

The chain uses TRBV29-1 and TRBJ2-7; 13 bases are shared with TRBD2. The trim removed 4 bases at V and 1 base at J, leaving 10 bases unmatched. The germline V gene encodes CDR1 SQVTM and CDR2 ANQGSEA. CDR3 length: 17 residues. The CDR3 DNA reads TGCAGCGTTGGACTAGCGGGAGGACTTCATTCTTCCTACGAGCAGTACTTC. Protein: CSVGLAGGLHSSYEQYF.

DNA for the CDR3: TGTGCCACCAAGGGGACTAACTCCTACAATGAGCAGTACTTC. As protein: CATKGTNSYNEQYF. The V and J genes are TRBV24-1 and TRBJ2-5, with 7 bases lining up with TRBD2. Per germline, CDR1 KGHDR and CDR2 SFDVKD. J was trimmed by 11 bases and V by 8 bases; bases with no gene match: 16. CDR3 length: 14 amino acids.

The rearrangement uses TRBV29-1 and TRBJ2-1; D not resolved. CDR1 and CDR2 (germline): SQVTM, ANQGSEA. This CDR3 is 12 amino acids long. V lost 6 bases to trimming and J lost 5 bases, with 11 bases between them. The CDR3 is CSVRLWDNEQFF. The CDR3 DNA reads TGCAGCGTCCGACTTTGGGACAATGAGCAGTTCTTC.

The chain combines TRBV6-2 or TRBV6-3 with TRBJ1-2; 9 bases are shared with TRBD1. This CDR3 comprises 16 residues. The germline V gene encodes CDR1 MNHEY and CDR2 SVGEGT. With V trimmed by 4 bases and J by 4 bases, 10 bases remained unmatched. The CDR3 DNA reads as TGTGCCAGCAGTTCCTCCACGACAGGGGGGCTCTATGGCTACACCTTC. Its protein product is CASSSSTTGGLYGYTF.

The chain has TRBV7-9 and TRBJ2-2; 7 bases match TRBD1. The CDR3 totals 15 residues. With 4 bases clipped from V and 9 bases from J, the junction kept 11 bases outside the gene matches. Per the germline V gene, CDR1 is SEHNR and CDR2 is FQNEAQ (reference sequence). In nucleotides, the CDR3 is TGTGCCAGCAGCTCCAGCCGGGACAGTCGTAGGGAGCTGTTTTTT. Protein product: CASSSSRDSRRELFF.

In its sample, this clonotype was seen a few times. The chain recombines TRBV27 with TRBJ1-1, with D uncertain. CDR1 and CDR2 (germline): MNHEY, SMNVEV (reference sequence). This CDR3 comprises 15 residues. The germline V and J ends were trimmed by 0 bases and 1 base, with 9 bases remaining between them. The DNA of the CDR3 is TGTGCCAGCAGTTTATCCACGGCGGGGAACACTGAAGCTTTCTTT. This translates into CASSLSTAGNTEAFF.

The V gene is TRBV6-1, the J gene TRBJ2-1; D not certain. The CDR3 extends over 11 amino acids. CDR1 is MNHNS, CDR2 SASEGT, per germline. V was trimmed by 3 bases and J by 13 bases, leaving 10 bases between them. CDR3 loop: CASSDIRDQFF. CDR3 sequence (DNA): TGTGCCAGCAGTGATATAAGAGATCAGTTCTTC.

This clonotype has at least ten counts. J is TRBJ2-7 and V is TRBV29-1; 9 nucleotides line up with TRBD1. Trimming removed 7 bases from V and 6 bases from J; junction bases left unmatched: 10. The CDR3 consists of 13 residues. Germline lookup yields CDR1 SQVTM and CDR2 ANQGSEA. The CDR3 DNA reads TGCAGCGCCGGGACAGGGAGGATAGGCGAGCAGTACTTC. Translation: CSAGTGRIGEQYF.

This CDR3 reads CASSKGEGRMNTEAFF. The DNA of the CDR3 is TGTGCCAGCAGCAAAGGGGAGGGGAGGATGAACACTGAAGCTTTCTTT. The rearrangement links TRBV21-1 to TRBJ1-1. TRBV21-1 corresponds to a pseudogene. This CDR3 has 16 amino acids.

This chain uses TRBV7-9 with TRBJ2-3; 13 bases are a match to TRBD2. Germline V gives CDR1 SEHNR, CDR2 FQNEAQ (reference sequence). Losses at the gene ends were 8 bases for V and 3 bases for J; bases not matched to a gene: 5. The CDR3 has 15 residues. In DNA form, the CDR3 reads TGTGCCAGCGGCCCGACTAGCGGGAGGACAGATACGCAGTATTTT. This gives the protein CASGPTSGRTDTQYF.